This T cell receptor beta chain appears in the sequencing data of a study of blood T cell repertoires in COVID-19. In the study overall: Acute and convalescent COVID-19 specimens originated in the United States, Italy and Spain. Sources were T cells, B-cell-depleted T cells, or PBMCs; the material itself was cDNA or gDNA.

Authors' processing steps: Reference gene primers were amplified, and this amplification served to estimate nucleated cell counts. The data were produced by immunoSEQ multiplex PCR, yet TCRdb's version contains in-frame clones alone and is incomplete. The V and J calls and clone size are taken from that table; D and trimming were inferred from the DNA. The sample consists of more than 65,000 clones, approximately 79% of them appearing once. This CDR3 region has 14 residues. CDR1 ENHRY and CDR2 SYGVKD come from the germline V gene. Unmatched junction bases numbered 4, after V lost 4 bases and J lost 5 bases.

This sequence was found in a woman in her forties or fifties with acute or convalescent COVID-19. The chain combines TRBV10-3 with TRBJ2-3; 9 bases fit TRBD2. The sequenced material came from peripheral blood. The CDR3 DNA is TGTGCCATCAGTGCTGGACTAGCGCAAGATACGCAGTATTTT. The encoded protein is CAISAGLAQDTQYF.